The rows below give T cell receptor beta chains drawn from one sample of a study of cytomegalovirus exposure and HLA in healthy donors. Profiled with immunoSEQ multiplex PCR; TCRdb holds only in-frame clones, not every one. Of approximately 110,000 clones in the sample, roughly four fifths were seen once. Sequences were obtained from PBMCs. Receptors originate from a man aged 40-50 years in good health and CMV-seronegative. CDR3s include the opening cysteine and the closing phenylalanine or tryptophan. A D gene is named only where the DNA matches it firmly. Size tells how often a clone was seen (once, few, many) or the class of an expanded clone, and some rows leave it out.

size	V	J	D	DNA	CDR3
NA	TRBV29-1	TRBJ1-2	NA	TGCAGCGTTGAAGATCCGGGGGGCCGTGGCTACACCTTC	CSVEDPGGRGYTF
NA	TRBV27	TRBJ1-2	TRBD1	TGTGCCAGCAGTCACGGGACAGGGGGCCGGTATGGCTACACCTTC	CASSHGTGGRYGYTF
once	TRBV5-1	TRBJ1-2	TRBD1	TGCGCCAGCAGCTACATACCGGGACAGGGTTTGCGCGGCTACACCTTC	CASSYIPGQGLRGYTF
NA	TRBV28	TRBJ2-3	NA	TGTGCCAGCAGTCTCCCAGGGGTTAGCACAGATACGCAGTATTTT	CASSLPGVSTDTQYF
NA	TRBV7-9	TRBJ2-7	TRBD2	TGTGCCAGCAGCTTAGCGCCTAGCGGCTCCTACGAGCAGTACTTC	CASSLAPSGSYEQYF
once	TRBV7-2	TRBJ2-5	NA	TGTGCCAGCAGCTTGGGGCCGACAGTGTTGGAGACCCAGTACTTC	CASSLGPTVLETQYF
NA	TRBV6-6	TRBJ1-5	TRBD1	TGTGCCAGCAGTTACCCAGGGGGCGCGGGACAGCCCCAGCATTTT	CASSYPGGAGQPQHF
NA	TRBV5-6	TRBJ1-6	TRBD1	TGTGCCAGCAGCGACGTCCGTGGACAGGGGAATTCACCCCTCCACTTT	CASSDVRGQGNSPLHF
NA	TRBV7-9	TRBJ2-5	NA	TGTGCCAGCAGCTTAGTCTTGGGCAGGGGAGAGACCCAGTACTTC	CASSLVLGRGETQYF
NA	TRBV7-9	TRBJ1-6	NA	TGTGCCAGCACCGGTGGGCAGGGGAATTCACCCCTCCACTTT	CASTGGQGNSPLHF
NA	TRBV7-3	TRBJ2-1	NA	TGTGCCAGCAGCCCCTCGGCGGGCCGGAATGAGCAGTTCTTC	CASSPSAGRNEQFF
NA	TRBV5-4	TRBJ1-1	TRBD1	TGTGCCAGCAGCTTGGGGGACAGGGGATATACTGAAGCTTTCTTT	CASSLGDRGYTEAFF
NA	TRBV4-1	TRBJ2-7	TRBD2	TGCGCCAGCAGCTCAGCGACTAGCGGAACCTACGAGCAGTACTTC	CASSSATSGTYEQYF
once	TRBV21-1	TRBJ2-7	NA	TGTGCCAGCAGCATTCCTAACAGGGCCTACGAGCAGTACTTC	CASSIPNRAYEQYF
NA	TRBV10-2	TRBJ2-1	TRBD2	TGCGCCAGCCGACTAGCGGGAGGTAATGAGCAGTTCTTC	CASRLAGGNEQFF
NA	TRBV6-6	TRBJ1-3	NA	TGTGCCAGCAACCAAGCTAGGTCGGACACCATATATTTT	CASNQARSDTIYF
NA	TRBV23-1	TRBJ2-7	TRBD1	TGCGCCAGCAGTCATCTGACAGGGGCGCAGCCCTACGAGCAGTACTTC	CASSHLTGAQPYEQYF
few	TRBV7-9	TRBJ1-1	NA	TGTGCCAGCAGCTTAGTCCCAGGGGTAACTGAAGCTTTCTTT	CASSLVPGVTEAFF
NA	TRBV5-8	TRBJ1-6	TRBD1	TGTGCCAGCAGCGCGGGACAGATCAGCTCCTATAATTCACCCCTCCACTTT	CASSAGQISSYNSPLHF
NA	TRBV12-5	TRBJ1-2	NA	TGTGCTAGTGGTCCCAACAGGGATTACCATGGCTACACCTTC	CASGPNRDYHGYTF
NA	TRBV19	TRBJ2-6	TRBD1	TGTGCCAGTGGACAGGGAACGTCTGGGGCCAACGTCCTGACTTTC	CASGQGTSGANVLTF
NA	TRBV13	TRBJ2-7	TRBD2	TGTGCCAGCAGCTTAGTAGCGGGGGACTCCTACGAGCAGTACTTC	CASSLVAGDSYEQYF